This record looks at one TCR beta chain sequence and its context. The data stem from a study of regulatory T cells in long-lasting Graves disease. Trimming removed 4 bases from V and 6 bases from J, with 16 bases in between. CDR3 size: 15 residues. Germline-derived CDR1 and CDR2 are LNHNV and YYDKDF (reference sequence). Through Arm-PCR of CDR3 regions and iRepertoire HTBI primers, TCR beta libraries were built. TCRdb analysed the multiplex PCR reads with MiXCR anew, one entry per CDR3 protein. Found here are a few hundred thousand distinct CDR3 sequences, less than 25% of them singletons; the top ten hold approximately 28%. Described time point: persistent/refractory GD, antithyroid drugs over 5 years with positive TRAb. Extracted PBMC RNA gave rise to the TCR library.

The origin of this receptor is a female donor with Graves disease. The sample in question was peripheral blood mononuclear cells (PBMCs), obtained when the disease was refractory, from a patient treated with antithyroid drugs. The chain employs TRBV15 and TRBJ1-5, with D uncertain. CDR3 DNA: TGTGCCACCAGCAACCCACAAAGGCTATTTCAGCCCCAGCATTTT. Its translation: CATSNPQRLFQPQHF. Full variable domain (missing parts from reference TRBV15 and TRBJ1-5): DAMVIQNPRYQVTQFGKPVTLSCSQTLNHNVMYWYQQKSSQAPKLLFHYYDKDFNNEADTPDNFQSRRPNTSFCFLDIRSPGLGDTAMYLCATSNPQRLFQPQHFGDGTRLSIL.